This entry features one TCR beta chain sequence. The CDR3 length is 13 residues. CDR1 and CDR2 (germline): SGHAT, FQNNGV. V was clipped by 3 bases and J by 5 bases, with 11 bases between them. The record originates from a study of T cell changes during pregnancy in multiple sclerosis. TCRdb's copy holds only in-frame clones and misses some; the assay was immunoSEQ multiplex PCR. The data show approximately 100,000 clones, approximately 94% seen once. The TCR was taken from a female donor with multiple sclerosis, enrolled in a pregnancy study. Here the sequenced sample was peripheral blood, taken before pregnancy. The chain uses TRBV11-2 and TRBJ2-7; possible D gene TRBD2, 5 bases. CDR3 protein: CASSLRASNEQYF. Here the CDR3 DNA reads TGTGCCAGCAGCTTGCGGGCTAGCAACGAGCAGTACTTC.